Below, 8 T cell receptor beta chains from the same sample are listed, as sequenced in a study of shared clonotypes between healthy human individuals. Assay used: immunoSEQ multiplex PCR; TCRdb lists only in-frame clones, some missing. Of roughly 2.2 million clones detected, 85% to 95% appear once; the ten largest clones hold around 0.4%. The specimen sequenced was naive CD4+ T cells from PBMCs. Subset defined: CD45RA+ positively selected. These receptors came from a man younger than 30 in good health. Some clones in this sample may be carry-over from other donors' samples.

The count of this clone is one. The chain recombines TRBV11-2 with TRBJ2-2, with a weak D call TRBD2 (5 bases). CDR3 length: 17 amino acids. V was trimmed by 5 bases and J by 2 bases, leaving 18 bases between them. CDR1 and CDR2 (germline): SGHAT, FQNNGV. CDR3 loop: CASSPPGSALNTGELFF. CDR3 nucleotide sequence: TGTGCCAGCAGCCCCCCGGGGTCGGCGTTAAACACCGGGGAGCTGTTTTTT.

V is TRBV5-1 and J is TRBJ2-1; unclear D gene. The germline V gene has CDR1 SGHRS and CDR2 YFSETQ. The CDR3 extends over 16 amino acids. Trimming cost V 7 bases and J 6 bases, with 23 bases left between them. CDR3: CASSLVGPTVGNEQFF. CDR3 in DNA: TGCGCCAGCTCCCTTGTAGGGCCTACAGTGGGCAATGAGCAGTTCTTC.

The chain carries TRBV6-1 and TRBJ1-4; 9 positions agree with TRBD1. The CDR3 totals 14 residues. Germline lookup yields CDR1 MNHNS and CDR2 SASEGT. The ends lost 8 bases at V and 5 bases at J; junction bases unmatched: 6. CDR3 sequence reads: CASYRDRANEKLFF. Written as DNA, the CDR3 is TGTGCCAGCTACCGGGACAGGGCAAATGAAAAACTGTTTTTT.

The chain recombines TRBV6-4 with TRBJ1-1, with D maybe TRBD1 (5 bases). Germline V CDR1 and CDR2: MRHNA, SNTAGT. The CDR3 sequence is 17 residues long. Trimming took 5 bases from V and 0 from J, leaving 19 bases between them. CDR3 nucleotides: TGTGCCAGCAGTCCACAGGCCTACCCTATTTTGAACACTGAAGCTTTCTTT. Protein sequence: CASSPQAYPILNTEAFF.

The V call is TRBV7-6, the J call TRBJ2-2, with D possibly being TRBD1 (5 bases). V was pared by 0 bases and J by 7 bases, with 9 bases between. In germline, CDR1 is SGHVS, CDR2 FNYEAQ. The CDR3 is made up of 14 amino acids. CDR3 residues: CASSLAYRNGELFF. The DNA of the CDR3 is TGTGCCAGCAGCTTAGCATACAGGAACGGGGAGCTGTTTTTT.

Only one count was recorded for this clone. The chain is built from TRBV10-3 and TRBJ2-7; no reliable D call. This CDR3 has 12 amino acids. With 0 bases removed from V and 9 bases from J, the gap between germline ends came to 9 bases. Per germline, CDR1 ENHRY and CDR2 SYGVKD. CDR3 region: CAISESTGRQYF. The CDR3 bases are TGTGCCATCAGTGAGTCGACGGGCAGGCAGTACTTC.

This clone was counted a single time. The gene calls are TRBV28 and TRBJ1-4; D ambiguous. The CDR3 runs 13 residues. The germline V and J ends were trimmed by 7 bases and 6 bases, with 12 bases remaining between them. CDR1 is MDHEN, CDR2 SYDVKM, per germline. The CDR3 spells CASKGLAYEKLFF. Written as DNA, the CDR3 is TGTGCCAGCAAGGGATTGGCGTATGAAAAACTGTTTTTT.

This chain joins TRBV10-1 and TRBJ1-2; 9 bases are a match to TRBD1. Germline V gene sequence: CDR1 WNHNN, CDR2 SYGVQD (reference sequence). The length of the CDR3 is 15 residues. Trimming took 3 bases from V and 4 from J; bases not matched to a gene: 6. The DNA of the CDR3 is TGCGCCAGCAGTGACCCCGGGACAGGGTTCTATGGCTACACCTTC. This gives the protein CASSDPGTGFYGYTF.